Following are 8 T cell receptor beta chains from one sample sequenced in a study of OX40 agonist ivuxolimab in advanced cancers. Measured with immunoSEQ multiplex PCR; TCRdb has only the in-frame clones, and not every one. This sample has around 28,000 clones, with roughly 87% found just once. Sequenced here: CD4+ or CD8+ T cells sorted from blood, sampled in a trial of the OX40 agonist ivuxolimab. These receptor sequences come from an adult with an advanced solid tumor such as melanoma, head and neck, liver or kidney cancer.

This clone has just a few counts. The chain has TRBV15 and TRBJ2-6, with a tentative D call TRBD1 (5 bases). The CDR3 has 17 residues. Trimming left V 0 bases short and J 1 base short, with 10 bases between. CDR1 and CDR2 from the germline V gene are LNHNV and YYDKDF (reference sequence). The DNA of the CDR3 is TGTGCCACCAGCAGAGAGGGGCGTGTATCTGGGGCCAACGTCCTGACTTTC. This sequence encodes CATSREGRVSGANVLTF. Supplemented by reference TRBV15 and TRBJ2-6, the full variable domain reads DAMVIQNPRYQVTQFGKPVTLSCSQTLNHNVMYWYQQKSSQAPKLLFHYYDKDFNNEADTPDNFQSRRPNTSFCFLDIRSPGLGDTAMYLCATSREGRVSGANVLTFGAGSRLTVL.

This chain connects TRBV9 to TRBJ2-1; D ambiguous. This CDR3 contains 18 residues. Trimming stripped 4 bases from V and 0 bases from J, with 20 bases between. Per germline, CDR1 SGDLS and CDR2 YYNGEE. The CDR3 region is CASSFRPTLESSYNEQFF. In nucleotides, the CDR3 is TGTGCCAGCAGCTTCCGGCCGACATTAGAAAGCTCCTACAATGAGCAGTTCTTC. The full variable domain, in which reference TRBV9 and TRBJ2-1 provide the parts outside the CDR3, is DSGVTQTPKHLITATGQRVTLRCSPRSGDLSVYWYQQSLDQGLQFLIQYYNGEERAKGNILERFSAQQFPDLHSELNLSSLELGDSALYFCASSFRPTLESSYNEQFFGPGTRLTVL.

This chain joins TRBV2 and TRBJ1-1; a possible D gene is TRBD1 (6 bases). The V and J ends lost 6 bases and 1 base respectively, with 12 bases between them. In germline, CDR1 is SNHLY, CDR2 FYNNEI. CDR3 length: 14 residues. CDR3 nucleotides: TGTGCCAGCAGGACCGACAGGAGGAACACTGAAGCTTTCTTT. As protein: CASRTDRRNTEAFF. Using reference TRBV2 and TRBJ1-1 for the parts outside the CDR3, the full variable domain is EPEVTQTPSHQVTQMGQEVILRCVPISNHLYFYWYRQILGQKVEFLVSFYNNEISEKSEIFDDQFSVERPDGSNFTLKIRSTKLEDSAMYFCASRTDRRNTEAFFGQGTRLTVV.

The chain is built from TRBV27 and TRBJ2-5, with TRBD2 matching over 7 bases. TRBJ2-7 explains the end of the DNA better; the J call may be wrong. Per germline, CDR1 MNHEY and CDR2 SMNVEV (reference sequence). The CDR3 totals 13 residues. CDR3 sequence reads: CASSLSAGVEQYF. DNA of the CDR3: TGTGCCAGCAGTTTATCTGCGGGAGTCGAGCAGTACTTC.

This chain connects TRBV7-9 to TRBJ2-7; D is undetermined. The CDR3 is 13 amino acids. Germline V gene sequence: CDR1 SEHNR, CDR2 FQNEAQ (reference sequence). V was clipped by 5 bases and J by 0 bases, with 8 bases between them. CDR3 nucleotide sequence: TGTGCCAGCAGCCAAGGAGCCTCCTACGAGCAGTACTTC. As protein: CASSQGASYEQYF.

The chain uses TRBV19 and TRBJ2-1, with 7 bases that match TRBD2. The CDR3 runs 15 residues. J gave up 0 bases and V 6 bases, and 5 bases lay outside the gene matches. The germline gives CDR1 LNHDA, CDR2 SQIVND (reference sequence). DNA of the CDR3: TGTGCCAGTAGAAGGGGCGGGAGCTCCTACAATGAGCAGTTCTTC. Protein product: CASRRGGSSYNEQFF.

This clone was counted once. This rearrangement joins TRBV5-1 to TRBJ1-4; D not resolved. CDR1 and CDR2 (germline): SGHRS, YFSETQ. V was clipped by 1 base and J by 6 bases, with 10 bases between them. The CDR3 totals 14 residues. CDR3 protein: CASSLWSDDEKLFF. CDR3 sequence (DNA): TGCGCCAGCAGCTTGTGGTCAGACGATGAAAAACTGTTTTTT.

This rearrangement joins TRBV19 to TRBJ2-7, with 7 bases lining up with TRBD1. Germline-derived CDR1 and CDR2 are LNHDA and SQIVND (reference sequence). The CDR3 has 13 amino acids. V gave up 5 bases and J gave up 6 bases; unmatched junction bases: 7. DNA of the CDR3: TGTGCCAGTAGTCCGGGACAGCCCGCCGAGCAGTACTTC. Its translation is CASSPGQPAEQYF.